The next 6 T cell receptor beta chains were all read from a single sample in a study of T cell responses to AZD1222 COVID-19 vaccine. Assay used: immunoSEQ multiplex PCR; TCRdb lists only in-frame clones, some missing. The sample includes about 76,000 clones, about 88% of them seen just once. The specimen was peripheral blood, collected on day 0 of AZD1222 vaccination. The receptor source for this set is an adult in good health.

The V and J genes are TRBV14 and TRBJ1-2, with unresolved D. CDR3 length: 14 amino acids. Per germline, CDR1 SGHDN and CDR2 FVKESK. The V and J ends lost 3 bases and 2 bases respectively, with 10 bases between them. The CDR3 region is CASSHQIQNYGYTF. The CDR3 nucleotides read TGTGCCAGCAGCCATCAAATACAGAACTATGGCTACACCTTC.

The V and J genes are TRBV19 and TRBJ1-5; D possibly corresponds to TRBD1 (5 bases). CDR1 is LNHDA and CDR2 is SQIVND in the germline V gene (reference sequence). V was cut by 7 bases and J by 3 bases, with 13 bases left in between. The CDR3 length is 14 residues. The CDR3 nucleotides are TGTGCCAGTAAGGGGAGGCAGAACAATCAGCCCCAGCATTTT. It specifies CASKGRQNNQPQHF.

This chain uses TRBV3-1 (or the pseudogene TRBV3-2) with TRBJ1-1, with TRBD1 identical over 7 bases. Germline CDR1 and CDR2: LGHDT and YNNKEL (reference sequence). Trimming took 0 bases from V and 10 from J; bases not matched to a gene: 8. This CDR3 comprises 14 residues. The CDR3 DNA is TGTGCCAGCAGCCAAGACAGACAGGGCAGAACAGCTTTCTTT. Protein: CASSQDRQGRTAFF.

This chain connects TRBV6-6 to TRBJ2-1, with 10 positions matching TRBD2. Per the germline V gene, CDR1 is MNHNY and CDR2 is SVGAGI (reference sequence). The ends lost 0 bases at V and 9 bases at J; junction bases unmatched: 5. The CDR3 is 15 residues long. CDR3 loop: CASSYSSGGAGEQFF. CDR3 bases: TGTGCCAGCAGTTACTCCAGCGGGGGGGCCGGTGAGCAGTTCTTC.

The chain recombines TRBV12-5 with TRBJ2-1, with 10 bases identical to TRBD2. The CDR3 has 20 residues. In germline, CDR1 is LGHNT, CDR2 FRNRAP. J lost 0 bases, V lost 5 bases, and 16 bases had no gene match. In DNA, the CDR3 is TGTGCTAGTGGTCCCACCCCCGGACTAGCGGAAAAAAGCTCCTACAATGAGCAGTTCTTC. This gives the protein CASGPTPGLAEKSSYNEQFF.

The V and J genes are TRBV3-1 (or the pseudogene TRBV3-2) and TRBJ2-1, with 11 bases identical to TRBD2. The V and J ends lost 4 bases and 8 bases, in that order; junction bases with no gene match: 7. Per the germline V gene, CDR1 is LGHDT and CDR2 is YNNKEL (reference sequence). CDR3 length equals 15 residues. The CDR3, as DNA: TGTGCCAGCAGCCCGACTAGCGGGGCGCATCATGAGCAGTTCTTC. Its translation: CASSPTSGAHHEQFF.